This T cell receptor (beta chain) stems from a study of follicular helper T cells after annual influenza vaccination. Indicated time point: 2014-2015 season, pre-vaccination. Adults were given seasonal inactivated influenza vaccine, and blood CD4 subsets were sorted before and after vaccination. Study results and limitations: Change in circulating plasmablasts correlated with ICOS+CD38+ cTfh clonality change. Each annual vaccination recalled recurring oligoclonal ICOS+CD38+ cTfh clonotypes. ICOS-CD38- cTfh most often held earlier Day 7 ICOS+CD38+ clones.

The V gene end was trimmed by 4 bases and the J gene end by 1 base; junction bases not matched to a gene: 7. The CDR3 length is 16 residues. In germline, CDR1 is LNHDA, CDR2 SQIVND (reference sequence). Sequencing used immunoSEQ multiplex PCR; TCRdb keeps in-frame clones, though not all of them. Seen here are approximately 12,000 clones, 60% to 80% observed once, and the top ten hold around 0.45%. Turning to this clone: Its antigen remains unidentified.

This chain joins TRBV19 and TRBJ1-1; TRBD1 aligns across 9 bases. The source material was CXCR5- memory CD4+ T cells sorted from blood, sampled on the day of influenza vaccination. The source is an adult who received the influenza vaccine. This chain's CDR3 is CASSTNPGQGNTEAFF. CDR3 coding DNA: TGTGCCAGTAGTACGAACCCGGGACAGGGGAACACTGAAGCTTTCTTT.